The 22 T cell receptor beta chains below were found in one sample sequenced in a study of cytomegalovirus exposure and HLA in healthy donors. Use of 60 Vbeta and 13 Jbeta primers characterized the PCR. Assay used: immunoSEQ multiplex PCR; TCRdb lists only in-frame clones, some missing. The table has 190,000 or so clones, roughly four fifths seen once; the top ten hold 1.6%. Sequenced input: PBMCs. Receptors originate from a man aged 45-65 years in good health and CMV-seronegative.

The chain is built from TRBV10-3 and TRBJ1-5; maybe TRBD1 (5 bases). The length of the CDR3 is 15 residues. CDR1 is ENHRY, CDR2 SYGVKD, per germline. V lost 3 bases and J 5 bases, leaving 14 bases between the germline ends. Written as DNA, the CDR3 is TGTGCCATCAGTGAAACAGGAGAAAACTATCAGCCCCAGCATTTT. Protein: CAISETGENYQPQHF.

The chain employs TRBV6-5 and TRBJ2-2; D gene unclear. Germline V CDR1 and CDR2: MNHEY, SVGAGI. Trimming took 2 bases from V and 5 from J, leaving 15 bases between them. This CDR3 comprises 16 residues. CDR3 protein: CASSYNGIGRTGELFF. The CDR3, as DNA: TGTGCCAGCAGTTACAATGGAATCGGCAGGACCGGGGAGCTGTTTTTT.

The chain employs TRBV7-9 and TRBJ2-1; 10 nucleotides line up with TRBD2. The V segment lost 5 bases and the J segment 5 bases; nucleotides outside the gene matches: 12. CDR3 size: 17 residues. The germline gives CDR1 SEHNR, CDR2 FQNEAQ (reference sequence). CDR3 DNA sequence: TGTGCCAGCAGCGGCTGGAGCGGGAGGGCCGGAGACAATGAGCAGTTCTTC. It yields the protein CASSGWSGRAGDNEQFF. Full variable domain (rest looked up from reference TRBV7-9 and TRBJ2-1): DTGVSQNPRHKITKRGQNVTFRCDPISEHNRLYWYRQTLGQGPEFLTYFQNEAQLEKSRLLSDRFSAERPKGSFSTLEIQRTEQGDSAMYLCASSGWSGRAGDNEQFFGPGTRLTVL.

The V call is TRBV7-2, the J call TRBJ1-2, with 10 bases identical to TRBD1. V dropped 5 bases and J dropped 7; count of bases not matched to a gene: 7. Germline V CDR1 and CDR2: SGHTA, FQGNSA. CDR3 length equals 14 residues. CDR3 in DNA: TGTGCCAGCAGCCCCTGGGACAGGGGTTTTGGCTACACCTTC. It is translated as CASSPWDRGFGYTF.

The chain recombines TRBV18 with TRBJ1-2; D is possibly TRBD1 (5 bases). The CDR3 has 14 amino acids. Germline V lookup: CDR1 KGHSH, CDR2 LQKENI. V lost 3 bases to trimming and J lost 2 bases, with 10 bases between them. Here the CDR3 DNA reads TGTGCCAGCTCACCCACGACAGCGAACTATGGCTACACCTTC. Its translation: CASSPTTANYGYTF.

In DNA form, the CDR3 reads TGTGCCAGCAGCCTCGGGACTAGCGGGGGGGCCGACAATGAGCAGTTCTTC. This translates into CASSLGTSGGADNEQFF. V gene TRBV4-2 combines with J gene TRBJ2-1; 16 nucleotides match TRBD2. Germline CDR1 and CDR2: LGHNA and YNFKEQ. Germline trimming cut 4 bases from V and 5 bases from J; bases unmatched to any gene: 5. This CDR3 contains 17 residues.

The gene calls are TRBV27 and TRBJ2-5, with D uncertain. The assigned J gene may be wrong: the sequence end matches TRBJ2-7 better. The CDR3 totals 14 residues. The germline gives CDR1 MNHEY, CDR2 SMNVEV (reference sequence). The CDR3 nucleotides read TGTGCCAGCAGTCCCTTTATTAGCTCCTACGAGCAGTACTTC. Translating gives CASSPFISSYEQYF.

The genes are TRBV19 and TRBJ1-2, with TRBD1 identical over 8 bases. Germline V gene data show CDR1 as LNHDA and CDR2 as SQIVND (reference sequence). The V segment lost 6 bases and the J segment 2 bases; nucleotides outside the gene matches: 8. The CDR3 covers 15 residues. Here the CDR3 reads CASSPGTGLNYGYTF. The CDR3 coding sequence is TGTGCCAGTAGCCCCGGGACAGGATTAAACTATGGCTACACCTTC.

J is TRBJ2-1 and V is TRBV6-6; 7 bases are a match to TRBD1. CDR3 length: 14 residues. The junction had 9 bases not matched to a gene; V was cut back by 5 bases and J by 8 bases. Germline V CDR1 and CDR2: MNHNY, SVGAGI (reference sequence). The DNA for the CDR3 is TGTGCCAGCAGTCTATTAGACAGGGAAGATGAGCAGTTCTTC. It is translated as CASSLLDREDEQFF.

This chain connects TRBV14 to TRBJ2-7; possibly TRBD2 for D (6 bases). The CDR3 spans 14 residues. Looked up from germline, CDR1 is SGHDN and CDR2 is FVKESK. V lost 8 bases and J 0 bases, leaving 14 bases between the germline ends. The CDR3 nucleotides read TGTGCCAGCCGAATGACTAGTTTCTCCTACGAGCAGTACTTC. Amino acid sequence: CASRMTSFSYEQYF.

This chain joins TRBV7-8 and TRBJ1-1, with D unresolved. Per germline, CDR1 SGHVS and CDR2 FQNEAQ. CDR3 length equals 14 residues. The V gene lost 3 bases and the J gene lost 1 base, with 9 bases spanning the gap. The CDR3 sequence: CASSFEARNTEAFF. CDR3 nucleotide sequence: TGTGCCAGCAGCTTTGAAGCGAGGAACACTGAAGCTTTCTTT. Full variable domain (missing parts from reference TRBV7-8 and TRBJ1-1): GAGVSQSPRYKVAKRGQDVALRCDPISGHVSLFWYQQALGQGPEFLTYFQNEAQLDKSGLPSDRFFAERPEGSVSTLKIQRTQQEDSAVYLCASSFEARNTEAFFGQGTRLTVV.

The chain joins TRBV7-8 to TRBJ2-3; D uncertain. V lost 5 bases to trimming and J lost 1 base, with 4 bases between them. The CDR3 consists of 12 residues. Germline loops: CDR1 SGHVS, CDR2 FQNEAQ. CDR3: CASSPRTDTQYF. The CDR3 nucleotides read TGTGCCAGCAGCCCTCGCACAGATACGCAGTATTTT. The whole variable domain, filled in from reference TRBV7-8 and TRBJ2-3, reads GAGVSQSPRYKVAKRGQDVALRCDPISGHVSLFWYQQALGQGPEFLTYFQNEAQLDKSGLPSDRFFAERPEGSVSTLKIQRTQQEDSAVYLCASSPRTDTQYFGPGTRLTVL.

This chain joins TRBV9 and TRBJ2-1; 8 positions agree with TRBD1. After removal of 4 bases from V and 7 bases from J, the junction contained 10 bases not matched to a gene. Germline CDR1 is SGDLS and CDR2 is YYNGEE. The CDR3 spans 15 residues. DNA of the CDR3: TGTGCCAGCAGCCCTCTCCGCAGGGGGCGGAATGAGCAGTTCTTC. This sequence encodes CASSPLRRGRNEQFF. Based on the CDR3 plus reference TRBV9 and TRBJ2-1, the full variable domain is DSGVTQTPKHLITATGQRVTLRCSPRSGDLSVYWYQQSLDQGLQFLIQYYNGEERAKGNILERFSAQQFPDLHSELNLSSLELGDSALYFCASSPLRRGRNEQFFGPGTRLTVL.

V and J are TRBV27 and TRBJ2-1, with no clear D. The CDR3 runs to 16 residues. Trimming shortened V by 6 bases and J by 7 bases, and 22 bases separated the two germline ends. Germline lookup yields CDR1 MNHEY and CDR2 SMNVEV (reference sequence). The CDR3 DNA reads as TGTGCCAGCAGCTCCCCGGGTAGTGTGGGTGAGAATGAGCAGTTCTTC. This sequence encodes CASSSPGSVGENEQFF.

This chain uses TRBV6-6 with TRBJ2-5, with a tentative D call TRBD1 (5 bases). This CDR3 is 14 amino acids long. The V gene lost 6 bases and the J gene lost 2 bases, with 13 bases spanning the gap. Germline values: CDR1 MNHNY, CDR2 SVGAGI (reference sequence). CDR3 DNA sequence: TGTGCCAGCAGCTTAACCCGACAGCAAGAGACCCAGTACTTC. As protein: CASSLTRQQETQYF.

This chain links TRBV6-1 with TRBJ1-1; D might be TRBD1 (6 bases). The CDR3 extends over 14 amino acids. CDR1 MNHNS and CDR2 SASEGT come from the germline V gene. Trimming pared 2 bases from V and 5 bases from J, leaving 12 bases between. The CDR3 sequence is CASSELGARTEAFF. DNA of the CDR3: TGTGCCAGCAGTGAACTGGGGGCGCGGACTGAAGCTTTCTTT.

The J gene is TRBJ2-7, the V gene TRBV10-3; a weak D match, TRBD1 (6 bases). V lost 4 bases to trimming and J lost 5 bases, with 12 bases between them. The CDR3 has 13 residues. Germline assignment: CDR1 ENHRY and CDR2 SYGVKD. In DNA form, the CDR3 reads TGTGCCATCAGTGCAGGGGCAGTCGACGAGCAGTACTTC. Residues: CAISAGAVDEQYF.

V usage is TRBV11-2 and J usage is TRBJ1-1; 9 bases map to TRBD1. The CDR3 has 13 residues. With V trimmed by 5 bases and J by 6 bases, 4 bases remained unmatched. The germline V gene has CDR1 SGHAT and CDR2 FQNNGV. CDR3 in amino acids: CASSRDRVSEAFF. The CDR3, as DNA: TGTGCCAGCAGCCGGGACAGGGTTTCTGAAGCTTTCTTT.

This chain links TRBV6-5 with TRBJ2-7; TRBD1 matches 9 bases. V lost 6 bases, J lost 0 bases, and 6 bases stayed unmatched. Germline assignment: CDR1 MNHEY and CDR2 SVGAGI. CDR3 length equals 15 residues. CDR3 in DNA: TGTGCCAGCAGGACAGGGGGTTTCTACTCCTACGAGCAGTACTTC. It translates to CASRTGGFYSYEQYF.

This clone has ten or more counts. The sample holds other DNA sequences that translate to the same CDR3. J is TRBJ2-7 and V is TRBV7-2; maybe TRBD1 (7 bases). The germline V gene encodes CDR1 SGHTA and CDR2 FQGNSA. The CDR3 length is 13 residues. Trimming removed 3 bases from V and 5 bases from J, with 11 bases in between. The CDR3 bases are TGTGCCAGCAGCTTTGGAGGGGGCCACGAGCAGTACTTC. Translating it yields CASSFGGGHEQYF. Complete variable domain (other parts from reference TRBV7-2 and TRBJ2-7): GAGVSQSPSNKVTEKGKDVELRCDPISGHTALYWYRQSLGQGLEFLIYFQGNSAPDKSGLPSDRFSAERTGGSVSTLTIQRTQQEDSAVYLCASSFGGGHEQYFGPGTRLTVT.

This chain joins TRBV6-5 and TRBJ2-7, with 10 bases fitting TRBD1. Trimming at V came to 5 bases and at J to 4 bases, leaving 5 bases not matched to a gene. This CDR3 has 14 residues. CDR1 is MNHEY and CDR2 is SVGAGI in the germline V gene. In DNA, the CDR3 is TGTGCCAGCAGTAGGGACAGGGGTATGTACGAGCAGTACTTC. Its translation is CASSRDRGMYEQYF.

V usage is TRBV9 and J usage is TRBJ1-3; the match to TRBD1 covers 10 bases. J was trimmed by 4 bases and V by 2 bases; bases with no gene match: 6. The CDR3 length is 16 residues. Germline loops: CDR1 SGDLS, CDR2 YYNGEE. CDR3 in DNA: TGTGCCAGCAGCGTCCATGGGACAGGGGTGGGAAACACCATATATTTT. Translated, it gives CASSVHGTGVGNTIYF.